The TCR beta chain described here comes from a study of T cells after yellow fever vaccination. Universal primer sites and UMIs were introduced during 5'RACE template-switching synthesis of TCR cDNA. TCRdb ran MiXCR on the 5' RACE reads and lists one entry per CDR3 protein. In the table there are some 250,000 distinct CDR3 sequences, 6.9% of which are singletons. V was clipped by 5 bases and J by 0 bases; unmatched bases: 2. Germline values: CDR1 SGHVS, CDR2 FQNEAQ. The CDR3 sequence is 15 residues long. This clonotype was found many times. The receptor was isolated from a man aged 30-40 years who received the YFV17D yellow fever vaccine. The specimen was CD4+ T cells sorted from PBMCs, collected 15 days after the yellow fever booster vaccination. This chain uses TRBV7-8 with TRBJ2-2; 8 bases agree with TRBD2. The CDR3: CASSLSGTNTGELFF. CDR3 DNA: TGTGCCAGCAGCCTTAGCGGGACGAACACCGGGGAGCTGTTTTTT.